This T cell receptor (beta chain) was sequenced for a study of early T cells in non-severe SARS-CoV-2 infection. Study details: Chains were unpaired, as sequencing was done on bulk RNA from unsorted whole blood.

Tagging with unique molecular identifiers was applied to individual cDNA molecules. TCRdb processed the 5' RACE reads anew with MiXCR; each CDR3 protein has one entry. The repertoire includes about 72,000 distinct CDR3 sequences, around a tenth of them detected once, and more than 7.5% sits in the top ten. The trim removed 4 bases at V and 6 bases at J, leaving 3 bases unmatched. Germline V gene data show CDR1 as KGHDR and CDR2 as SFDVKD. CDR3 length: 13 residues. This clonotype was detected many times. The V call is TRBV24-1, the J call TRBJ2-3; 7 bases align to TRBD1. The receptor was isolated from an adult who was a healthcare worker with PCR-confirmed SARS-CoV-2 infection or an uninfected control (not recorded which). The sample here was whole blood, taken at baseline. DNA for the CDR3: TGTGCCACCAGTGACTTGGACAGGGATACGCAGTATTTT. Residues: CATSDLDRDTQYF.